What follows is one T cell receptor beta chain and its context. Antigen unknown. The data were obtained in a study of graft-versus-host responses after intestinal transplantation. For the study at large: Each recipient received anti-thymocyte globulin induction, then tacrolimus and steroids for 3 to 4 years. Study-wide results and caveats: High graft-versus-host to host-versus-graft clonal ratios were found in allografts of patients who had graft-donor T cell macrochimerism. Declining HvG levels early post-transplant were linked to peak circulating GvH clone levels. The authors found GvH clones in recipient marrow, some appearing first in ileum or blood.

The table came from immunoSEQ multiplex PCR; TCRdb's copy has only in-frame clones and leaves some out. The sample holds about 130,000 clones, approximately 92% seen once. The CDR3 totals 16 residues. Germline lookup yields CDR1 SGHRS and CDR2 YFSETQ. Trimming took 4 bases from V and 0 from J; bases not matched to a gene: 5. The chain employs TRBV5-1 and TRBJ1-3, with TRBD1 matching 9 bases. Sequenced here: unstimulated CD4+ T cells sorted from spleen or lymph node cells, sampled before intestinal transplant. The source is a human donor who received an intestinal transplant. The CDR3: CASSPGQGISGNTIYF. For the CDR3, the DNA is TGCGCCAGCAGCCCCGGACAGGGGATCTCTGGAAACACCATATATTTT.